The text below deals with one T cell receptor (beta chain). This CDR3 has 15 amino acids. The ends were cut back, 4 bases at V and 1 base at J, with 13 bases in the middle. The germline gives CDR1 MNHNS, CDR2 SASEGT. Clones were sequenced by immunoSEQ multiplex PCR, and TCRdb holds only the in-frame ones, with some missing. The sample holds 45,000 to 50,000 clones, around 86% seen once. The source of the sample is a study of OX40 agonist ivuxolimab in advanced cancers. On the study more broadly: The study treated patients with ivuxolimab, an agonistic anti-OX40 (CD134) antibody. Recorded diagnoses for dose-escalation patients were hepatocellular carcinoma, melanoma, renal cell or head and neck cancer. The mean age was 60 years, ranging from 23 to 79, with 82.7% of participants male. Eligibility admitted prior anti-PD-1, anti-PD-L1 or anti-CTLA-4 therapy; around 38% had some.

Sequenced material: CD4+ or CD8+ T cells sorted from blood, taken in a trial of the OX40 agonist ivuxolimab. V gene TRBV6-1 combines with J gene TRBJ1-1; D remains ambiguous. The TCR was taken from an adult with an advanced solid tumor such as melanoma, head and neck, liver or kidney cancer. CDR3 sequence (DNA): TGTGCCAGCAGTGCCTATTACACGGCGAACACTGAAGCTTTCTTT. Translation gives CASSAYYTANTEAFF.